Each of the 16 T cell receptor beta chains below was sequenced from the same sample in a study of T cells in Graves' hyperthyroidism and ophthalmopathy. Amplification targeted TCR beta CDR3 regions from RNA transcripts. HTBI primers drove first-round RT-PCR of the TCR CDR3. TCRdb passed the multiplex PCR reads through MiXCR, listing each CDR3 protein once. The sample records 700,000 or so distinct CDR3 sequences, about 17% being singletons. Sequences were obtained from blood. These receptors all stem from a man aged 18 to 35 with Graves' hyperthyroidism.

The chain links TRBV20-1 to TRBJ1-5; 10 positions agree with TRBD1. This CDR3 has 13 amino acids. The V segment lost 6 bases and the J segment 7 bases; nucleotides outside the gene matches: 6. CDR1 and CDR2 from the germline V gene are DFQATT and SNEGSKA (reference sequence). CDR3 coding DNA: TGCAGTGCCGACAGGGGGCATCGACAGCCCCAGCATTTT. Translating it yields CSADRGHRQPQHF.

This chain links TRBV18 with TRBJ2-2, with D perhaps matching TRBD2 (5 bases). The V and J ends lost 1 base and 5 bases respectively, with 8 bases between them. The CDR3 contains 14 residues. Germline-derived CDR1 and CDR2 are KGHSH and LQKENI. The CDR3 region is CASSPLRGTGELFF. The CDR3 DNA sequence: TGTGCCAGCTCACCACTGAGAGGGACCGGGGAGCTGTTTTTT. Using reference TRBV18 and TRBJ2-2 for the parts outside the CDR3, the full variable domain is NAGVMQNPRHLVRRRGQEARLRCSPMKGHSHVYWYRQLPEEGLKFMVYLQKENIIDESGMPKERFSAEFPKEGPSILRIQQVVRGDSAAYFCASSPLRGTGELFFGEGSRLTVL.

The J gene is TRBJ2-5, the V gene TRBV7-9; the D is unclear. This CDR3 has 17 residues. Trimming shortened V by 1 base and J by 5 bases, and 20 bases separated the two germline ends. CDR1 and CDR2 from the germline V gene are SEHNR and FQNEAQ (reference sequence). Here the CDR3 reads CASSLVTLAVGMETQYF. The CDR3, as DNA: TGTGCCAGCAGCTTAGTGACCTTGGCGGTGGGGATGGAGACCCAGTACTTC.

This clonotype was counted a few times. The chain is built from TRBV7-3 and TRBJ2-2, with no clear D. The CDR3 extends over 14 amino acids. V gave up 0 bases and J gave up 6 bases, with 8 bases separating them. The germline CDR1 and CDR2 sequences are SGHTA and FQGTGA. The CDR3: CASSLTAPAGELFF. The CDR3 DNA follows: TGTGCCAGCAGCTTAACGGCCCCAGCCGGGGAGCTGTTTTTT. The whole variable domain, filled in from reference TRBV7-3 and TRBJ2-2, reads GAGVSQTPSNKVTEKGKYVELRCDPISGHTALYWYRQSLGQGPEFLIYFQGTGAADDSGLPNDRFFAVRPEGSVSTLKIQRTERGDSAVYLCASSLTAPAGELFFGEGSRLTVL.

This clonotype was picked up a small number of times. V is TRBV12-3 or TRBV12-4 and J is TRBJ2-6; tentative D call: TRBD2 (6 bases). V lost 7 bases and J lost 2, with 21 bases in between. The CDR3 covers 18 residues. The CDR3 DNA reads as TGTGCCAGCAAACGTTTTTCTGTGGGGGGAACTGGGGCCAACGTCCTGACTTTC. Protein: CASKRFSVGGTGANVLTF.

This clonotype was detected a few times. V usage is TRBV28 and J usage is TRBJ2-3, with 9 positions matching TRBD2. CDR1 is MDHEN and CDR2 is SYDVKM in the germline V gene. V lost 2 bases and J lost 4; bases outside the gene matches: 10. The CDR3 consists of 17 residues. DNA of the CDR3: TGTGCCAGCAGTTTAGGGTTTAGCGGGAGTTTGGCAGATACGCAGTATTTT. The encoded protein is CASSLGFSGSLADTQYF.

This clonotype was recorded a few times. The junction shows a germline mismatch at one end, possibly a read error. The chain uses TRBV15 and TRBJ2-7; the D gene is possibly TRBD1 (5 bases). Germline V gives CDR1 LNHNV, CDR2 YYDKDF (reference sequence). CDR3 length: 15 amino acids. CDR3 in DNA: TGTGCCACCAGGAGAGACAGCCTGAGCTCCTACGAGCAGTACTTC. Translating gives CATRRDSLSSYEQYF.

The rearrangement joins TRBV6-2 or TRBV6-3 to TRBJ2-7; TRBD2 aligns across 12 bases. The CDR3 totals 15 residues. The germline V gene encodes CDR1 MNHEY and CDR2 SVGEGT. V lost 6 bases to trimming and J lost 5 bases; unmatched junction nucleotides: 8. In nucleotides, the CDR3 is TGTGCCAGCAGGCTACTAGCGGGAGGAGGAGACGAGCAGTACTTC. Protein product: CASRLLAGGGDEQYF.

This clonotype was observed many times. The V gene is TRBV2, the J gene TRBJ2-7, with TRBD1 matching 9 bases. The CDR3 runs to 14 residues. The germline CDR1 and CDR2 sequences are SNHLY and FYNNEI. Trimming took 5 bases from V and 4 from J; bases not matched to a gene: 6. The CDR3 DNA reads TGTGCCAGCAGTCTCTACAGGGGGCCGTACGAGCAGTACTTC. It codes for CASSLYRGPYEQYF.

The V and J genes are TRBV7-2 and TRBJ1-1; D unresolved. Germline V gives CDR1 SGHTA, CDR2 FQGNSA. This CDR3 spans 15 amino acids. Trimming cost V 5 bases and J 2 bases, with 15 bases left between them. The CDR3 nucleotides are TGTGCCAGCAGCGAAGCTTGGAGGACCAACACTGAAGCTTTCTTT. Translating gives CASSEAWRTNTEAFF.

The chain joins TRBV29-1 to TRBJ1-1; no definite D call. Trimming removed 0 bases from V and 1 base from J, with 9 bases in between. CDR1 and CDR2 (germline): SQVTM, ANQGSEA. The CDR3 is 14 amino acids. Here the CDR3 DNA reads TGCAGCGTTGAAGACCCTTGGGCGAACACTGAAGCTTTCTTT. Protein: CSVEDPWANTEAFF.

This clonotype showed up many times. The CDR3 DNA reads as TGTGCCAGCAGCTTAACGGGGACTAGCTCAGGGGCAGATACGCAGTATTTT. Protein sequence: CASSLTGTSSGADTQYF. V is TRBV7-3 and J is TRBJ2-3, with 9 positions matching TRBD2. Trimming removed 0 bases from V and 4 bases from J; junction bases left unmatched: 8. CDR3 size: 17 residues. Germline CDR1 is SGHTA and CDR2 is FQGTGA.

This clonotype appeared a few times. V and J are TRBV9 and TRBJ2-3, with D hard to call. The CDR3 contains 15 residues. V was cut by 4 bases and J by 0 bases, with 12 bases left in between. CDR1 and CDR2 (germline): SGDLS, YYNGEE. In DNA, the CDR3 is TGTGCCAGCAGCCCTCAGATTTCTAGCACAGATACGCAGTATTTT. Amino acids: CASSPQISSTDTQYF.

This clonotype was detected many times. V is TRBV9 and J is TRBJ1-2, with 9 bases fitting TRBD1. The germline V gene has CDR1 SGDLS and CDR2 YYNGEE. Unmatched junction bases numbered 6, after V lost 0 bases and J lost 6 bases. This CDR3 contains 15 residues. The DNA of the CDR3 is TGTGCCAGCAGCGTAGCTCCCGGGACAGGGCATGGCTACACCTTC. Protein product: CASSVAPGTGHGYTF. Full variable domain (remainder filled in from reference TRBV9 and TRBJ1-2): DSGVTQTPKHLITATGQRVTLRCSPRSGDLSVYWYQQSLDQGLQFLIQYYNGEERAKGNILERFSAQQFPDLHSELNLSSLELGDSALYFCASSVAPGTGHGYTFGSGTRLTVV.

This clonotype has at least ten counts. The rearrangement links TRBV12-3 or TRBV12-4 to TRBJ2-1; 7 positions match TRBD2. Losses at the gene ends were 6 bases for V and 9 bases for J; bases not matched to a gene: 14. This CDR3 contains 15 residues. This CDR3 is CASSPGRTNGGEQFF. The CDR3 DNA reads TGTGCCAGCAGCCCCGGGAGGACGAATGGTGGTGAGCAGTTCTTC.

This clonotype was seen just once. V gene TRBV15 combines with J gene TRBJ2-3; TRBD2 matches 8 bases. This CDR3 is 17 amino acids long. The germline V gene has CDR1 LNHNV and CDR2 YYDKDF (reference sequence). V lost 0 bases and J lost 3; bases outside the gene matches: 8. Written as DNA, the CDR3 is TGTGCCACCAGCAGAGATACAGCGGGAGTCGGAACAGATACGCAGTATTTT. Translation gives CATSRDTAGVGTDTQYF.